A selection of T cell receptor beta chains follows, all from one sample in a study of vaccination and CD4 T cells after COVID-19. TCRdb re-called the PCR reads through MiXCR, storing one row per CDR3 protein. The sample holds 15,000 to 20,000 distinct CDR3 sequences, around 50% seen once. For these receptors, no antigen is known. Sequenced: CD4+ T cells from blood, cultured in vitro. These receptor sequences come from a human donor who had recovered from COVID-19. CDR3s include the opening cysteine and the closing phenylalanine or tryptophan. Each record gives: V gene, clone size, D gene, J gene, CDR3 protein, CDR3 DNA. D genes are given only for firm matches. Rows give clone size only sometimes, using once, few, many, or a class for an expanded clone.

>TRBV7-9|.|.|TRBJ1-5
CASSLGLRQGAGPQHF
TGTGCCAGCAGCTTAGGGCTTCGTCAGGGCGCAGGGCCCCAGCATTTT
>TRBV28|.|.|TRBJ1-1
CASTRGVTEAFF
TGTGCCAGCACCCGGGGTGTCACTGAAGCTTTCTTT
>TRBV27|few|TRBD1|TRBJ1-1
CASSRQGAPNTEAFF
TGTGCCAGCAGCCGACAGGGGGCTCCGAACACTGAAGCTTTCTTT
>TRBV24-1|.|.|TRBJ2-1
CATSSASDSYNEQFF
TGTGCCACCAGTTCCGCGTCGGACTCCTACAATGAGCAGTTCTTC
>TRBV20-1|.|.|TRBJ2-1
CSARITLNEQFF
TGCAGTGCTAGAATTACGCTCAATGAGCAGTTCTTC
>TRBV9|.|.|TRBJ1-5
CASSRESNQPQHF
TGTGCCAGCAGCCGAGAGAGCAATCAGCCCCAGCATTTT
>TRBV11-2|few|.|TRBJ1-1
CASSLGAHTEAFF
TGTGCCAGCAGCTTAGGGGCCCACACTGAAGCTTTCTTT
>TRBV6-2/TRBV6-3|few|.|TRBJ1-4
CASSYPQAGEKLFF
TGTGCCAGCAGTTACCCCCAGGCGGGAGAAAAACTGTTTTTT
>TRBV28|.|.|TRBJ1-2
CASSLGNYGYTF
TGTGCCAGCAGTTTAGGTAACTATGGCTACACCTTC
>TRBV24-1|.|TRBD1|TRBJ2-5
CATSDSSTGGEAQYF
TGTGCCACCAGTGATTCCTCGACAGGGGGAGAGGCCCAGTACTTC
>TRBV7-3|.|TRBD2|TRBJ2-5
CASSLKAGGPLGAQYF
TGTGCCAGCAGCTTAAAAGCGGGAGGGCCGTTGGGGGCCCAGTACTTC
>TRBV19|.|TRBD2|TRBJ2-3
CASSIGGRAGDTQYF
TGTGCCAGTAGTATCGGCGGGAGGGCCGGCGATACGCAGTATTTT
>TRBV19|.|.|TRBJ2-2
CASSATGTGELFF
TGTGCCAGTAGTGCGACAGGCACCGGGGAGCTGTTTTTT
>TRBV20-1|.|TRBD1|TRBJ1-6
CSARSRTGTDNSPLHF
TGCAGTGCTAGGTCCAGGACAGGGACGGATAATTCACCCCTCCACTTT
>TRBV27|.|TRBD2|TRBJ2-7
CASSTLGEGQSHEQYF
TGTGCCAGCAGCACGTTGGGGGAGGGTCAATCCCACGAGCAGTACTTC
>TRBV7-3|.|.|TRBJ2-1
CASRQGGSLSYNEQFF
TGTGCCAGCAGACAAGGGGGATCCCTCTCCTACAATGAGCAGTTCTTC
>TRBV20-1|.|.|TRBJ2-1
CSARDHVRGENEQFF
TGCAGTGCTAGAGATCATGTGAGAGGGGAGAATGAGCAGTTCTTC
>TRBV20-1|.|.|TRBJ2-2
CSARVPGLLNTGELFF
TGCAGTGCTAGGGTACCGGGACTTCTGAACACCGGGGAGCTGTTTTTT
>TRBV10-2|.|.|TRBJ1-5
CASSATVEQPQHF
TGCGCCAGCAGTGCTACAGTAGAACAGCCCCAGCATTTT
>TRBV6-1|.|.|TRBJ1-1
CASSEVGNTEAFF
TGTGCCAGCAGTGAGGTAGGGAACACTGAAGCTTTCTTT
>TRBV12-3/TRBV12-4|.|TRBD1|TRBJ1-2
CASSIDRGGFDYTF
TGTGCCAGCAGTATCGACAGGGGAGGCTTCGACTACACCTTC
>TRBV3-1|.|TRBD2|TRBJ2-5
CASSSGVAGEETQYF
TGTGCCAGCAGCTCGGGGGTAGCGGGAGAAGAGACCCAGTACTTC
>TRBV28|few|.|TRBJ1-5
CASSRDSNQPQHF
TGTGCCAGCAGTCGGGACAGCAATCAGCCCCAGCATTTT
>TRBV2|.|TRBD1|TRBJ1-6
CASSASGTGVSPLHF
TGTGCCAGCAGCGCATCCGGGACAGGGGTTTCACCCCTCCACTTT